These 17 T cell receptor beta chains came from one sample sequenced in a study of blood T cell repertoires in COVID-19. Only in-frame clones appear in the TCRdb table, and some are missing; sequencing was by immunoSEQ multiplex PCR. The sample has more than 50,000 clones; just over 90% are singletons. The sample taken for sequencing was peripheral blood. Receptor source: a woman aged 40 to 49 with active COVID-19.

The chain employs TRBV7-6 and TRBJ1-2; 7 nucleotides line up with TRBD1. Germline lookup yields CDR1 SGHVS and CDR2 FNYEAQ. J lost 6 bases, V lost 4 bases, and 11 bases had no gene match. This CDR3 has 15 amino acids. The DNA for the CDR3 is TGTGCCAGCAGCTACCGTACAGGGGCCCAGGATGGCTACACCTTC. This translates into CASSYRTGAQDGYTF.

The CDR3 nucleotides are TGTGCCAGTAGTCCCAGGACAGGGAGCATCTATGGCTACACCTTC. Translating it yields CASSPRTGSIYGYTF. The chain carries TRBV19 and TRBJ1-2, with 8 positions matching TRBD1. This CDR3 region has 15 residues. The germline CDR1 and CDR2 sequences are LNHDA and SQIVND (reference sequence). J gave up 4 bases and V 5 bases, and 9 bases lay outside the gene matches.

The V and J genes are TRBV7-2 and TRBJ1-2; the D is unclear. The ends were cut back, 5 bases at V and 6 bases at J, with 22 bases in the middle. The germline V gene encodes CDR1 SGHTA and CDR2 FQGNSA. The CDR3 totals 16 residues. The CDR3 nucleotides are TGTGCCAGCAGCCCCACAGATCCACACCTGGTAAATGGCTACACCTTC. This encodes CASSPTDPHLVNGYTF. Variable domain in full (rest from reference TRBV7-2 and TRBJ1-2): GAGVSQSPSNKVTEKGKDVELRCDPISGHTALYWYRQSLGQGLEFLIYFQGNSAPDKSGLPSDRFSAERTGGSVSTLTIQRTQQEDSAVYLCASSPTDPHLVNGYTFGSGTRLTVV.

CDR3 sequence (DNA): TGTGCCAGCAGCCCACAGGGGGCGGTTCAGCCCCAGCATTTT. This codes for CASSPQGAVQPQHF. V is TRBV2 and J is TRBJ1-5, with 9 bases fitting TRBD1. This CDR3 comprises 14 residues. Germline CDR1 SNHLY, CDR2 FYNNEI. V gave up 6 bases and J gave up 6 bases; unmatched junction bases: 6.

J is TRBJ2-3 and V is TRBV5-4, with D possibly being TRBD2 (5 bases). V lost 2 bases and J 5 bases, leaving 9 bases between the germline ends. CDR1 is SGHNT, CDR2 YYREEE, per germline (reference sequence). The CDR3 is 13 amino acids. The CDR3, as DNA: TGTGCCAGCAGCTTCTCGGGGTTAGATACGCAGTATTTT. Translated, it gives CASSFSGLDTQYF. Together with reference TRBV5-4 and TRBJ2-3, the CDR3 gives the full variable domain: ETGVTQSPTHLIKTRGQQVTLRCSSQSGHNTVSWYQQALGQGPQFIFQYYREEENGRGNFPPRFSGLQFPNYSSELNVNALELDDSALYLCASSFSGLDTQYFGPGTRLTVL.

This clone was seen once. The chain has TRBV18 and TRBJ2-5; D may be TRBD1 (6 bases). The germline CDR1 and CDR2 sequences are KGHSH and LQKENI. The V and J ends lost 1 base and 2 bases respectively, with 11 bases between them. The CDR3 is 15 residues long. The CDR3 loop is CASSPLVTGQETQYF. DNA for the CDR3: TGTGCCAGCTCACCACTGGTGACAGGACAAGAGACCCAGTACTTC. The full variable domain, in which reference TRBV18 and TRBJ2-5 provide the parts outside the CDR3, is NAGVMQNPRHLVRRRGQEARLRCSPMKGHSHVYWYRQLPEEGLKFMVYLQKENIIDESGMPKERFSAEFPKEGPSILRIQQVVRGDSAAYFCASSPLVTGQETQYFGPGTRLLVL.

This sequence joins TRBV25-1 and TRBJ2-7, with 8 nucleotides matching TRBD1. CDR1 and CDR2 (germline): MGHDK, SYGVNS. V shed 6 bases and J 3 bases; nucleotides not matched to a gene: 7. The CDR3 is 14 amino acids. The CDR3 sequence: CASREDRGIYEQYF. CDR3 bases: TGTGCCAGCAGGGAAGACAGGGGCATCTACGAGCAGTACTTC.

The CDR3 sequence: CASSLALFRTYEQYF. CDR3 sequence (DNA): TGTGCCAGCAGCTTAGCGCTGTTCAGAACCTACGAGCAGTACTTC. The J gene is TRBJ2-7, the V gene TRBV7-2; the D is unclear. The CDR3 spans 15 residues. The V gene's germline CDR1 is SGHTA and CDR2 FQGNSA. V was trimmed by 0 bases and J by 2 bases, leaving 11 bases between them. Variable domain in full (rest from reference TRBV7-2 and TRBJ2-7): GAGVSQSPSNKVTEKGKDVELRCDPISGHTALYWYRQSLGQGLEFLIYFQGNSAPDKSGLPSDRFSAERTGGSVSTLTIQRTQQEDSAVYLCASSLALFRTYEQYFGPGTRLTVT.

CDR3 DNA sequence: TGTGCCAGCCCATTCGGCTACGAGCAGTACTTC. It encodes CASPFGYEQYF. The V gene is TRBV6-5, the J gene TRBJ2-7; D gene ambiguous. Germline lookup yields CDR1 MNHEY and CDR2 SVGAGI. The germline V and J ends were trimmed by 8 bases and 3 bases, with 8 bases remaining between them. CDR3 length: 11 amino acids.

The rearrangement links TRBV10-2 to TRBJ1-1; 7 bases are shared with TRBD1. Germline loops: CDR1 WSHSY, CDR2 SAAADI. Unmatched junction bases numbered 1, after V lost 5 bases and J lost 1 base. The CDR3 runs 13 residues. The CDR3 protein is CASSRDRNTEAFF. In DNA form, the CDR3 reads TGCGCCAGCAGTAGGGACAGGAACACTGAAGCTTTCTTT.

Turning to this clone: At one end, the junction sequence differs from germline, possibly due to a read error. J is TRBJ2-2 and V is TRBV5-1; D gene ambiguous. CDR1 is SGHRS and CDR2 is YFSETQ in the germline V gene. CDR3 size: 14 residues. The CDR3 loop reads CASTLTANTGELFF. The CDR3 DNA follows: TGCGCCAGCACCTTGACGGCGAACACCGGGGAGCTGTTTTTT.

V is TRBV5-4 and J is TRBJ2-1; maybe TRBD1 (6 bases). The CDR3 extends over 15 amino acids. V shed 4 bases and J shed 1 base, with 12 bases lying between them. From germline, CDR1 is SGHNT and CDR2 YYREEE (reference sequence). The CDR3 protein is CASSPRQASYNEQFF. The CDR3 DNA sequence: TGTGCCAGCAGCCCCCGACAGGCATCCTACAATGAGCAGTTCTTC. The entire variable domain, with the rest obtained from reference TRBV5-4 and TRBJ2-1, is as follows: ETGVTQSPTHLIKTRGQQVTLRCSSQSGHNTVSWYQQALGQGPQFIFQYYREEENGRGNFPPRFSGLQFPNYSSELNVNALELDDSALYLCASSPRQASYNEQFFGPGTRLTVL.

This clone has just one count. The chain has TRBV5-1 and TRBJ2-5; 13 nucleotides line up with TRBD2. This CDR3 is 16 amino acids long. After removal of 4 bases from V and 3 bases from J, the junction contained 6 bases not matched to a gene. Germline V gene sequence: CDR1 SGHRS, CDR2 YFSETQ. CDR3: CASSRTSGGGEETQYF. The CDR3 DNA sequence: TGCGCCAGCAGCCGGACTAGCGGGGGAGGAGAAGAGACCCAGTACTTC.

This chain joins TRBV19 and TRBJ2-3; 13 bases are shared with TRBD2. This CDR3 spans 15 amino acids. CDR1 and CDR2 from the germline V gene are LNHDA and SQIVND (reference sequence). V lost 5 bases, J lost 6 bases, and 5 bases stayed unmatched. The CDR3 DNA is TGTGCCAGTAGTCTGACTAGCGGGGGGCCGGATACGCAGTATTTT. It translates to CASSLTSGGPDTQYF.

The chain carries TRBV5-4 and TRBJ1-1; D not certain. The CDR3 length is 14 residues. The V gene's germline CDR1 is SGHNT and CDR2 YYREEE (reference sequence). V was cut by 2 bases and J by 1 base, with 9 bases left in between. In DNA form, the CDR3 reads TGTGCCAGCAGCTTTGCGGGAAGGAACACTGAAGCTTTCTTT. Translating it yields CASSFAGRNTEAFF.

V usage is TRBV7-9 and J usage is TRBJ2-5, with 11 bases aligning to TRBD1. The CDR3 is made up of 16 amino acids. The germline V gene encodes CDR1 SEHNR and CDR2 FQNEAQ (reference sequence). Trimming removed 5 bases from V and 5 bases from J; junction bases left unmatched: 10. DNA of the CDR3: TGTGCCAGCAGCCCACCCGGGACAGGGGGTCGGGAGACCCAGTACTTC. Its protein is CASSPPGTGGRETQYF.

The chain joins TRBV15 to TRBJ1-3; 8 nucleotides line up with TRBD1. V lost 1 base and J lost 4; bases outside the gene matches: 6. The CDR3 length is 16 residues. CDR1 is LNHNV and CDR2 is YYDKDF in the germline V gene (reference sequence). CDR3 coding DNA: TGTGCCACCAGCAGAGGAGACAGGGGCGGAGGAAACACCATATATTTT. Translated: CATSRGDRGGGNTIYF.